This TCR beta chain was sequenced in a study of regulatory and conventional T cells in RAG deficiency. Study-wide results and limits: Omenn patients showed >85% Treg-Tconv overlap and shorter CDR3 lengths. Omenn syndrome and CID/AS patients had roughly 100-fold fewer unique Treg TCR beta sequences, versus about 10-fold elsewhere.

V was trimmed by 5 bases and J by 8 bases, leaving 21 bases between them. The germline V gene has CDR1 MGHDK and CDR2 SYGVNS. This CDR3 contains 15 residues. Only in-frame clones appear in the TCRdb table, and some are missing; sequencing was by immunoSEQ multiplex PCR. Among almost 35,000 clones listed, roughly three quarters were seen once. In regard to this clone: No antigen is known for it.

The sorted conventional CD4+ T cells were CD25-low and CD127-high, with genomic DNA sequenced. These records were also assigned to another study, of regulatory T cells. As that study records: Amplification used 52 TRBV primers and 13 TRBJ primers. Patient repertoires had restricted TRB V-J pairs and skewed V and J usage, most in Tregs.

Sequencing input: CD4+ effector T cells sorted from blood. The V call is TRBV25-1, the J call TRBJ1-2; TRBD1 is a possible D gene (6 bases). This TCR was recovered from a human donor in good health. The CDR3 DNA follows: TGTGCCAGCAGTTTAGGGGGGGAATCCTCCTTCGGCTACACCTTC. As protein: CASSLGGESSFGYTF.